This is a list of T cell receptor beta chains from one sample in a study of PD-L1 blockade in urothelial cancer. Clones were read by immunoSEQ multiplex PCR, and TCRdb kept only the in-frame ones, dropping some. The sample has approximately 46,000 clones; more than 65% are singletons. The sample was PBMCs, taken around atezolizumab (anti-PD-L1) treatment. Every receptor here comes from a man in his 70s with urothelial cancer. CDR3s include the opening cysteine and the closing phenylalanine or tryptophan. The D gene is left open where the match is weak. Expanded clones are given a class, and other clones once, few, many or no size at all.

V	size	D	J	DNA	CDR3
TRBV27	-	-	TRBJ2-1	TGTGCCAGCAGCCTTCTATCCCACAATGAGCAGTTCTTC	CASSLLSHNEQFF
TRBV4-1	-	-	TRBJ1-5	TGCGCCAGCAGCCTCCATCCAGGCAGCAATCAGCCCCAGCATTTT	CASSLHPGSNQPQHF
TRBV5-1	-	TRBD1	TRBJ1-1	TGCGCCAGCAGCCCCGGACCGGGACAGAGTGAAGCTTTCTTT	CASSPGPGQSEAFF
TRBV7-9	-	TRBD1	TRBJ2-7	TGTGCCAGCAGCCGACCTACCGGGACAGGGTCCTACGAGCAGTACTTC	CASSRPTGTGSYEQYF
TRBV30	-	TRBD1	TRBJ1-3	TGTGCCTGGAGTTTTCGACAGGGTGGAAACTCTGGAAACACCATATATTTT	CAWSFRQGGNSGNTIYF
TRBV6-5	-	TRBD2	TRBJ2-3	TGTGCCACCTCGAGGACTAGCGACACAGATACGCAGTATTTT	CATSRTSDTDTQYF
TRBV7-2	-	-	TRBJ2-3	TGTGCCAGCAGCTCTCTGGATACGCAGTATTTT	CASSSLDTQYF
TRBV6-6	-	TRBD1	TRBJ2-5	TGTGCCAGCAGTGGCGCCGGAGGGACAGGGCAAGAGACCCAGTACTTC	CASSGAGGTGQETQYF
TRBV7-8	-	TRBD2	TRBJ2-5	TGTGCCAGCAGCTTAGTACCTAGCGGGAAAGAGACCCAGTACTTC	CASSLVPSGKETQYF
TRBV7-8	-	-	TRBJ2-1	TGTGCCAGCAGCCCTCCTCAAGCGGGCTACTCCTACAATGAGCAGTTCTTC	CASSPPQAGYSYNEQFF
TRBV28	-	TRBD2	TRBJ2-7	TGTGCCAGCAGTAGAGCGGGAGGGCCTAGAGACGAGCAGTACTTC	CASSRAGGPRDEQYF
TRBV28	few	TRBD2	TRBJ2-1	TGTGCCAGCAGACTTATAGCGGGAGGGCCCAATGAGCAGTTCTTC	CASRLIAGGPNEQFF
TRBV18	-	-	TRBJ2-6	TGTGCCAGCTCACAAGGGGCGGCTGGGGCCAACGTCCTGACTTTC	CASSQGAAGANVLTF
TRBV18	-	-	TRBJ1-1	TGTGCCAGCTCACGCGAGAGAACCAACACTGAAGCTTTCTTT	CASSRERTNTEAFF
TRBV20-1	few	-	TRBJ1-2	TGCCAACTCCTGGGGGGTGGTGGCTACACCTTC	CQLLGGGGYTF
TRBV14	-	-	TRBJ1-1	TGTGCCAGCACCCTCGCGGGCCGCGCTTTCTTT	CASTLAGRAFF
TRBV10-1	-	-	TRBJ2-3	TGCGCCAGCAGTGTTGACAGAGGAATCACAGATACGCAGTATTTT	CASSVDRGITDTQYF
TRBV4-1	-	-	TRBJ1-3	TGCGCCAGCAGCCGACAGTTCTCTGGAAACACCATATATTTT	CASSRQFSGNTIYF
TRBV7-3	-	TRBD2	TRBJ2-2	TGTGCCAGCAGCCGGATAGCGGGAGGGGACACCGGGGAGCTGTTTTTT	CASSRIAGGDTGELFF
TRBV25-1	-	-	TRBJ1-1	TGTGCCAGCCGATTATACAGGAACACTGAAGTTTTCTTT	CASRLYRNTEVFF
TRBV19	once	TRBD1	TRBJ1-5	TGTGCCAGTAGTATTCGACAGGGGGATCAGCCCCAGCATTTT	CASSIRQGDQPQHF
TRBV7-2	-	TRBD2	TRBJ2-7	TGTGCCAGCATAACCCGTCGCGGGGGAGAGCAGTACTTC	CASITRRGGEQYF
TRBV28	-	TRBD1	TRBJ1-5	TGTGCCAGCAGTTCCATCGACAGGGTCGCTTATAGCAATCAGCCCCAGCATTTT	CASSSIDRVAYSNQPQHF
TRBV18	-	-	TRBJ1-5	TGTGCCAGCTCACCCGACATCAATCAGCCCCAGCATTTT	CASSPDINQPQHF
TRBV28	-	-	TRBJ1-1	TGTGCCAGCAGCCGACAGGCTGAAGCTTTCTTT	CASSRQAEAFF
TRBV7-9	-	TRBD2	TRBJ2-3	TGTGCCAGCAGCTTAGGGCTAGCGGTGTCCACAGATACGCAGTATTTT	CASSLGLAVSTDTQYF
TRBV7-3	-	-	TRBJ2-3	TGTGCCAGCAGTTGGAGACCTCGGGATACGCAGTATTTT	CASSWRPRDTQYF
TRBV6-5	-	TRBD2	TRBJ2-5	TGTGCCAGCAGTTACTCGACTAGCTACGGGGAGACCCAGTACTTC	CASSYSTSYGETQYF
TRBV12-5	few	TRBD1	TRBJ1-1	TGTGCTAGTGGTTTGGTACAGGGGACTGAAGCTTTCTTT	CASGLVQGTEAFF
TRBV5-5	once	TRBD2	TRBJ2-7	TGTGCCAGCAGCTTGGGTCTAGCGGGAGTTAGCGAGCAGTACTTC	CASSLGLAGVSEQYF
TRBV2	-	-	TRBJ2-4	TGTGCCAGCGTAGGGGGAAGAAACATTCAGTACTTC	CASVGGRNIQYF
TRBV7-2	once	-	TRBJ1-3	TGTGCCAGCAGCTTAGACGGAGGCTCTGGAAACACCATATATTTT	CASSLDGGSGNTIYF
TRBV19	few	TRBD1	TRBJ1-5	TGTGCCACCGGACAGGGGCGCAATCAGCCCCAGCATTTT	CATGQGRNQPQHF
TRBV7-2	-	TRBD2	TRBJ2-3	TGTGCCAGCAGCTTTTTGACTAGCGGGAGGGGGATAGATACGCAGTATTTT	CASSFLTSGRGIDTQYF
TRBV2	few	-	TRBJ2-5	TGTGCCAGCAGTCGGGGAGCGGAAGAGACCCAGTACTTC	CASSRGAEETQYF
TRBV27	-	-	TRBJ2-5	TGTGCCAGCAGCTCTCCTCAGGGAGGAGGGGAGACCCAGTACTTC	CASSSPQGGGETQYF
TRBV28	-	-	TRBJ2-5	TGTGCCAGCAGTTTACCAGGAGGGGAGACCCAGTACTTC	CASSLPGGETQYF
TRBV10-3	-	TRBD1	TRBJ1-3	TGTGCCATCAGCCTGACAGGGGGCTCTGGAAACACCATATATTTT	CAISLTGGSGNTIYF
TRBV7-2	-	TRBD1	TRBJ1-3	TGTGCCAGCAGCACCAACAGGGGGACAGGAAACACCATATATTTT	CASSTNRGTGNTIYF
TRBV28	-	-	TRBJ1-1	TGTGCCAGCAGTTCTCCCTCCACAGGGAACAGCGAAGCTTTCTTT	CASSSPSTGNSEAFF
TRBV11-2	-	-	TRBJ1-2	TGTGCCAGCAGCTTAAGCGGACTCAATGGCTACACCTTC	CASSLSGLNGYTF
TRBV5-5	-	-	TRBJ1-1	TGTGCCAGCAGCTTGACAGGAAGGAACACTGAAGCTTTCTTT	CASSLTGRNTEAFF
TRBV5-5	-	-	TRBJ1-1	TGTGCCAGCAGCTCAATGGGGGGAGGTCGGAGCACTGAAGCTTTCTTT	CASSSMGGGRSTEAFF
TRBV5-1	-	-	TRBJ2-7	TGCGCCAGCAGCTTGGAAGGGGGAACACTCTACGAGCAGTACTTC	CASSLEGGTLYEQYF
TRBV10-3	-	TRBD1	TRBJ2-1	TGTGCCATCAGTGACGGGACAGGGGGCCAAAGCTCCTACAATGAGCAGTTCTTC	CAISDGTGGQSSYNEQFF
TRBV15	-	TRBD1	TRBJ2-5	TGTGCCACCAGTTCGGACCGGGGACAGCAAGAGACCCAGTACTTC	CATSSDRGQQETQYF
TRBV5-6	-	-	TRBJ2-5	TGTGCCAGCAGCTCTCCGACTAGTCCTGAGACCCAGTACTTC	CASSSPTSPETQYF
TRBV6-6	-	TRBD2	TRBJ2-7	TGTGCCAGCAGTTTTAGCGGGTGGAGCTCCTACGAGCAGTACTTC	CASSFSGWSSYEQYF
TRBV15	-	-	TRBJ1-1	TGTGCCACCAGCAGAGATCCCGCCCTCGGGACTGAAGCTTTCTTT	CATSRDPALGTEAFF
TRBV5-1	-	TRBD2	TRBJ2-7	TGCGCCAGCAGCTTAGCGGGAGAGGGGTACGAGCAGTACTTC	CASSLAGEGYEQYF
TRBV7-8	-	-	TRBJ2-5	TGTGCCAGCAGCCCCTGGGGAGCGCGGGAAGAGACCCAGTACTTC	CASSPWGAREETQYF
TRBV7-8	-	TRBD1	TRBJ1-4	TGTGCCAGCAGCTTAGTTATCAGAAGGACAGGGGGGGAAAAACTGTTTTTT	CASSLVIRRTGGEKLFF
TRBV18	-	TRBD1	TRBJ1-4	TGTGCCAGCTCATTAGGACAGGGAGGTGAAAAACTGTTTTTT	CASSLGQGGEKLFF
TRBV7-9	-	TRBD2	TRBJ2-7	TGTGCCAGCAGTCTCCCGGGACTAGCGGGAGGAAGAACCTACGAGCAGTACTTC	CASSLPGLAGGRTYEQYF
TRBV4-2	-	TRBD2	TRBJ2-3	TGTGCCAGCAGCCATCCCCGGGAGGGCGGCACAGATACGCAGTATTTT	CASSHPREGGTDTQYF
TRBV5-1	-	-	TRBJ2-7	TGCGCCAGCAGCTTCCAGGCCACCTCCTACGAGCAGTACTTC	CASSFQATSYEQYF
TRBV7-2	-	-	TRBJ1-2	TGTGCCAGCAGCTTATCATTAGGGGCAGTCTACACCTTC	CASSLSLGAVYTF